Below, 19 T cell receptor beta chains from the same sample are listed, as sequenced in a study of neurological immune-mediated disorders. From the 5' RACE reads, TCRdb called clonotypes with MiXCR, one entry per CDR3 protein. The data show about 95,000 distinct CDR3 sequences, around 3.3% seen once. The sequenced sample consisted of PBMCs. These receptor sequences come from a young woman with multiple sclerosis.

This clonotype was counted at least ten times. V and J are TRBV12-3 or TRBV12-4 and TRBJ2-5; D uncertain. The CDR3 is 11 amino acids. V was cut by 6 bases and J by 5 bases, with 7 bases left in between. The CDR3 sequence is CASSQLETQYF. The DNA for the CDR3 is TGTGCCAGCAGCCAGCTCGAGACCCAGTACTTC.

Many counts were recorded for this clonotype. V and J are TRBV7-2 and TRBJ1-6; 7 nucleotides align to TRBD1. Germline CDR1 reads SGHTA; CDR2 reads FQGNSA. This CDR3 is built from 14 residues. V shed 5 bases, J shed 4 bases, and the junction held 2 bases outside the gene matches. The CDR3 coding sequence is TGTGCCAGCAGCCTACAGGGGTATAATTCACCCCTCCACTTT. It encodes CASSLQGYNSPLHF.

This clonotype came up many times. A junction end diverges from the germline sequence, so it may reflect a read error. The gene calls are TRBV20-1 and TRBJ1-1, with no clear D. This CDR3 has 13 residues. The V gene's germline CDR1 is DFQATT and CDR2 SNEGSKA (reference sequence). CDR3 residues: CSARDRANTEAFF. CDR3 in DNA: TGCAGTGCCAGAGATAGGGCGAACACTGAAGCTTTCTTT.

The chain couples TRBV4-2 to TRBJ2-1; D is perhaps TRBD1 or TRBD2 (7 bases each). Germline CDR1 LGHNA, CDR2 YNFKEQ. This CDR3 spans 16 amino acids. The germline V and J ends were trimmed by 0 bases and 3 bases, with 12 bases remaining between them. The CDR3 DNA sequence: TGTGCCAGCAGCCAAGATAGCAGGGGGGGCTACAATGAGCAGTTCTTC. This codes for CASSQDSRGGYNEQFF.

In its sample, this clonotype was seen many times. The chain combines TRBV6-5 with TRBJ2-4, with D perhaps TRBD1 or TRBD2 (5 bases each). The CDR3 contains 16 residues. Germline V gene lookup returns CDR1 MNHEY and CDR2 SVGAGI. V lost 2 bases and J lost 1, with 12 bases in between. CDR3 protein: CASSYDLWGAKNIQYF. As DNA, the CDR3 is TGTGCCAGCAGTTACGATCTCTGGGGGGCCAAAAACATTCAGTACTTC.

This clonotype was detected ten times or more. The rearrangement links TRBV7-2 to TRBJ2-5, with D maybe TRBD1 (5 bases). The CDR3 loop spans 13 amino acids. In germline, CDR1 is SGHTA, CDR2 FQGNSA. Between the trimmed V and J ends, which lost 3 bases and 5 bases, there was a span of 10 bases. The CDR3 loop reads CASSFQGAETQYF. The CDR3 DNA follows: TGTGCCAGCAGCTTTCAAGGGGCTGAGACCCAGTACTTC.

This clonotype has at least ten counts. The rearrangement uses TRBV7-3 and TRBJ2-1; D may be TRBD1 (6 bases). The germline V gene has CDR1 SGHTA and CDR2 FQGTGA. The CDR3 extends over 15 amino acids. Trimming stripped 0 bases from V and 9 bases from J, with 15 bases between. CDR3 sequence: CASSLTVQGPGEQFF. CDR3 in DNA: TGTGCCAGCAGCTTAACCGTTCAGGGGCCCGGTGAGCAGTTCTTC. The whole variable domain, filled in from reference TRBV7-3 and TRBJ2-1, reads GAGVSQTPSNKVTEKGKYVELRCDPISGHTALYWYRQSLGQGPEFLIYFQGTGAADDSGLPNDRFFAVRPEGSVSTLKIQRTERGDSAVYLCASSLTVQGPGEQFFGPGTRLTVL.

This clonotype was counted ten times or more. The chain recombines TRBV6-5 with TRBJ2-1; TRBD2 matches 7 bases. Germline V gene sequence: CDR1 MNHEY, CDR2 SVGAGI. This CDR3 comprises 14 residues. The V gene end was trimmed by 0 bases and the J gene end by 6 bases; junction bases not matched to a gene: 2. The CDR3 nucleotides are TGTGCCAGCAGTTACTCGGGAGGGCTCAATGAGCAGTTCTTC. It translates to CASSYSGGLNEQFF.

This clonotype showed up many times. V is TRBV28 and J is TRBJ2-3; D uncertain. V was trimmed by 6 bases and J by 3 bases, leaving 16 bases between them. Germline assignment: CDR1 MDHEN and CDR2 SYDVKM. CDR3 length: 15 amino acids. CDR3 sequence reads: CASRLSGVITDTQYF. CDR3 bases: TGTGCCAGCAGACTAAGTGGGGTCATTACAGATACGCAGTATTTT.

This clonotype was seen ten or more times. The chain has TRBV6-1 and TRBJ2-5; D possibly corresponds to TRBD2 (6 bases). The germline V gene has CDR1 MNHNS and CDR2 SASEGT. The CDR3 spans 12 residues. Between the trimmed V and J ends, which lost 7 bases and 5 bases, there was a span of 11 bases. Written as DNA, the CDR3 is TGTGCCAGCACCGGCGGGGCGGAGACCCAGTACTTC. Translating gives CASTGGAETQYF.

This clonotype has just a few counts. The CDR3 is CASSLVPSSYEQYF. The CDR3 region has the DNA TGCGCCAGCAGCTTGGTACCGAGCTCCTACGAGCAGTACTTC. V is TRBV5-1 and J is TRBJ2-7; D not resolved. The CDR3 spans 14 residues. Germline CDR1 SGHRS, CDR2 YFSETQ. Trimming left V 0 bases short and J 0 bases short, with 7 bases between.

This clonotype was counted at least ten times. The chain combines TRBV5-1 with TRBJ1-1; TRBD1 might be the D (5 bases). This CDR3 is built from 16 residues. Germline V gene sequence: CDR1 SGHRS, CDR2 YFSETQ. V lost 1 base and J 1 base, leaving 14 bases between the germline ends. The CDR3 reads CASSLRQGAANTEAFF. CDR3 bases: TGCGCCAGCAGCTTGCGCCAGGGCGCCGCGAACACTGAAGCTTTCTTT.

This clonotype was recorded a few times. V usage is TRBV18 and J usage is TRBJ2-5, with TRBD1 identical over 9 bases. The CDR3 is 15 residues long. The germline V gene encodes CDR1 KGHSH and CDR2 LQKENI. V lost 1 base, J lost 1 base, and 1 base stayed unmatched. The CDR3 here is CASSPRDRVQETQYF. DNA for the CDR3: TGTGCCAGCTCACCACGGGACAGGGTCCAAGAGACCCAGTACTTC.

Many counts were recorded for this clonotype. The V gene is TRBV20-1, the J gene TRBJ2-7; TRBD2 matches at 10 bases. V trimming: 7 bases; J trimming: 2 bases; junction bases outside the gene matches: 5. CDR3 length: 13 amino acids. Germline loops: CDR1 DFQATT, CDR2 SNEGSKA (reference sequence). CDR3: CSVRTSGPYEQYF. Written as DNA, the CDR3 is TGCAGTGTACGGACTAGCGGCCCCTACGAGCAGTACTTC.

This clonotype appeared many times. The chain combines TRBV10-3 with TRBJ1-5; 7 bases fit TRBD1. Germline V gene sequence: CDR1 ENHRY, CDR2 SYGVKD. This CDR3 is built from 17 residues. V lost 2 bases, J lost 5 bases, and 12 bases stayed unmatched. The CDR3 spells CAISEPPGTELDQPQHF. Written as DNA, the CDR3 is TGTGCCATCAGTGAGCCCCCCGGGACAGAATTAGATCAGCCCCAGCATTTT.

This clonotype appeared many times. This chain's CDR3 is CASSMGHTNTGELFF. Written as DNA, the CDR3 is TGTGCCAGTAGTATGGGACACACGAACACCGGGGAGCTGTTTTTT. The V and J genes are TRBV19 and TRBJ2-2; TRBD1 is a possible D gene (6 bases). This CDR3 is built from 15 residues. Between the trimmed V and J ends, which lost 3 bases and 0 bases, there was a span of 8 bases. The germline gives CDR1 LNHDA, CDR2 SQIVND (reference sequence).

This clonotype was seen many times. This sequence joins TRBV2 and TRBJ1-1; perhaps TRBD1 as D (6 bases). Trimming removed 6 bases from V and 7 bases from J, with 12 bases in between. Germline-derived CDR1 and CDR2 are SNHLY and FYNNEI. CDR3 length: 12 residues. Here the CDR3 DNA reads TGTGCCAGCAGAAGAGGGGGTGGTGAAGCTTTCTTT. Translated, it gives CASRRGGGEAFF.

There are many counts of this clonotype. The chain uses TRBV20-1 and TRBJ2-1, with 7 nucleotides matching TRBD2. Germline CDR1 and CDR2: DFQATT and SNEGSKA (reference sequence). The V gene end was trimmed by 5 bases and the J gene end by 4 bases; junction bases not matched to a gene: 8. The CDR3 loop spans 14 amino acids. CDR3 DNA: TGCAGTGCTGAGCCGGGACTACCTTACAATGAGCAGTTCTTC. It specifies CSAEPGLPYNEQFF.

This clonotype has a count of ten or more. V and J are TRBV18 and TRBJ2-7; D is perhaps TRBD2 (5 bases). CDR1 KGHSH and CDR2 LQKENI come from the germline V gene. Trimming removed 5 bases from V and 6 bases from J, with 8 bases in between. The CDR3 is made up of 11 amino acids. The CDR3 sequence is CASSSSGEQYF. CDR3 coding DNA: TGTGCCAGCTCATCCAGCGGCGAGCAGTACTTC.